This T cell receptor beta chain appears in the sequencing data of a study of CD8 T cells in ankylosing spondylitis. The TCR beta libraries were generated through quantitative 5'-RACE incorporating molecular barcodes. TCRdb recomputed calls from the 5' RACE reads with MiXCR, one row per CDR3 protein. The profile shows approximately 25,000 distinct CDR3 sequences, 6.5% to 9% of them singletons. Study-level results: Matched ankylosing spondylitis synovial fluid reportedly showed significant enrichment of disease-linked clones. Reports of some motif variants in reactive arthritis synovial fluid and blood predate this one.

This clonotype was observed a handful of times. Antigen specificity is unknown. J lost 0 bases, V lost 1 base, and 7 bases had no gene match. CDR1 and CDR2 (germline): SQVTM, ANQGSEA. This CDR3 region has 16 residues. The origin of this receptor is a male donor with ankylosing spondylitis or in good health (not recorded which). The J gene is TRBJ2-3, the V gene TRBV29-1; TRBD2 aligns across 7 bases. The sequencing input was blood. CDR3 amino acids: CSVEVAGDQSTDTQYF. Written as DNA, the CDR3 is TGCAGCGTTGAAGTCGCGGGAGACCAAAGCACAGATACGCAGTATTTT.